Shown below are 22 T cell receptor beta chains from a single sample sequenced in a study of T cells in tumors after PD-1 blockade. Profiling relied on immunoSEQ multiplex PCR, and the TCRdb table lists in-frame clones only, not all of them. The profile shows approximately 63,000 clones, around 74% of them singletons. This specimen consisted of PBMCs, obtained after anti-PD-1 treatment. These receptors were obtained from a human donor with basal cell carcinoma.

The V and J genes are TRBV3-1 (or the pseudogene TRBV3-2) and TRBJ1-2; 8 positions agree with TRBD1. The CDR3 sequence is 15 residues long. Trimming cost V 3 bases and J 4 bases; bases outside gene matches: 7. Germline lookup yields CDR1 LGHDT and CDR2 YNNKEL (reference sequence). This chain's CDR3 is CASSHYSTGGYGYTF. In DNA, the CDR3 is TGTGCCAGCAGCCACTACTCCACAGGGGGCTATGGCTACACCTTC.

V gene TRBV3-1 (or the pseudogene TRBV3-2) combines with J gene TRBJ2-5, with D uncertain. The V gene lost 0 bases and the J gene lost 1 base, with 9 bases spanning the gap. From germline, CDR1 is LGHDT and CDR2 YNNKEL (reference sequence). There are 15 residues in the CDR3. The CDR3 DNA reads as TGTGCCAGCAGCCAAGATCCCCCACCCCAAGAGACCCAGTACTTC. Its translation is CASSQDPPPQETQYF.

The CDR3 DNA reads TGCGCCAGCAGCTCGCCCGGGACAGGGGGTAATGAGCAGTTCTTC. It encodes CASSSPGTGGNEQFF. V and J are TRBV5-1 and TRBJ2-1; 11 bases line up with TRBD1. Trimming removed 3 bases from V and 7 bases from J; junction bases left unmatched: 6. CDR1 is SGHRS and CDR2 is YFSETQ in the germline V gene. The CDR3 extends over 15 amino acids.

This clone occurred a few times. This chain joins TRBV19 and TRBJ1-5, with 8 positions matching TRBD1. Germline assignment: CDR1 LNHDA and CDR2 SQIVND (reference sequence). With V trimmed by 2 bases and J by 0 bases, 12 bases remained unmatched. CDR3 length: 19 amino acids. The CDR3 sequence is CASSITGGPGTYSNQPQHF. The CDR3 region has the DNA TGTGCCAGTAGTATAACAGGGGGTCCCGGAACTTATAGCAATCAGCCCCAGCATTTT.

The chain links TRBV5-6 to TRBJ1-1; D is unresolved. The V end was cut by 1 base, the J end by 4 bases, with 11 bases between. CDR3 length: 14 amino acids. CDR1 and CDR2 (germline): SGHDT, YYEEEE. The CDR3 region is CASSLFPSSTEAFF. The CDR3 bases are TGTGCCAGCAGCTTGTTTCCAAGTAGCACTGAAGCTTTCTTT.

This clone appeared a few times. This rearrangement joins TRBV9 to TRBJ1-5; no firm D call. The CDR3 extends over 16 amino acids. Germline lookup yields CDR1 SGDLS and CDR2 YYNGEE. V lost 0 bases, J lost 4 bases, and 14 bases lay in between. CDR3 DNA sequence: TGTGCCAGCAGCGTAGGATCCGGGTTGGGGAATCAGCCCCAGCATTTT. Its translation: CASSVGSGLGNQPQHF.

The chain uses TRBV5-1 and TRBJ2-1, with TRBD2 identical over 12 bases. The CDR3 totals 15 residues. CDR1 and CDR2 from the germline V gene are SGHRS and YFSETQ. V was pared by 3 bases and J by 9 bases, with 7 bases of the junction left unmatched. CDR3 bases: TGCGCCAGCAGCTCCGAGACTAGCGGGGGTTTTGAGCAGTTCTTC. This codes for CASSSETSGGFEQFF.

This sequence joins TRBV5-4 and TRBJ2-2; D might be TRBD2 (5 bases). The CDR3 covers 14 residues. Trimming shortened V by 3 bases and J by 4 bases, and 10 bases separated the two germline ends. Germline-derived CDR1 and CDR2 are SGHNT and YYREEE (reference sequence). The CDR3 region has the DNA TGTGCCAGCAGCTCCGGGAAGCCCACCGGGGAGCTGTTTTTT. It is translated as CASSSGKPTGELFF.

The chain couples TRBV6-8 to TRBJ1-5; no clear D. Germline assignment: CDR1 MNHGY and CDR2 SAAAGT. V was trimmed by 6 bases and J by 0 bases, leaving 9 bases between them. This CDR3 has 14 amino acids. For the CDR3, the DNA is TGTGCCAGCAGCACGGATGGTAGCAATCAGCCCCAGCATTTT. It codes for CASSTDGSNQPQHF.

The chain is built from TRBV27 and TRBJ2-3; a weak D match, TRBD2 (5 bases). Germline CDR1 is MNHEY and CDR2 is SMNVEV (reference sequence). V was clipped by 2 bases and J by 0 bases, with 9 bases between them. The CDR3 has 15 amino acids. In DNA form, the CDR3 reads TGTGCCAGCAGTTTAAGCAGGAGGAGCACAGATACGCAGTATTTT. Protein sequence: CASSLSRRSTDTQYF.

The chain couples TRBV7-2 to TRBJ1-5; D is undetermined. The CDR3 is made up of 15 amino acids. Germline CDR1 is SGHTA and CDR2 is FQGNSA. Trimming cost V 5 bases and J 5 bases, with 16 bases left between them. CDR3 sequence reads: CASSPTGGIDQPQHF. In DNA form, the CDR3 reads TGTGCCAGCAGCCCGACGGGAGGGATTGATCAGCCCCAGCATTTT.

The chain joins TRBV5-1 to TRBJ2-5, with D possibly being TRBD2 (6 bases). Trimming took off 0 bases at V and 7 bases at J, with 19 bases between the two ends. This CDR3 spans 16 amino acids. Germline-derived CDR1 and CDR2 are SGHRS and YFSETQ. In DNA form, the CDR3 reads TGCGCCAGCAGCTTGGAACCCGGGACTCCGATGGGGACCCAGTACTTC. It translates to CASSLEPGTPMGTQYF. The full variable domain, completed using reference TRBV5-1 and TRBJ2-5, is KAGVTQTPRYLIKTRGQQVTLSCSPISGHRSVSWYQQTPGQGLQFLFEYFSETQRNKGNFPGRFSGRQFSNSRSEMNVSTLELGDSALYLCASSLEPGTPMGTQYFGPGTRLLVL.

The J gene is TRBJ1-3, the V gene TRBV7-2; TRBD1 aligns across 8 bases. The CDR3 has 16 amino acids. The V segment lost 1 base and the J segment 3 bases; nucleotides outside the gene matches: 5. The germline V gene has CDR1 SGHTA and CDR2 FQGNSA. Here the CDR3 DNA reads TGTGCCAGCAGCTTAGGACCAGACAGGGGTGGAAACACCATATATTTT. It codes for CASSLGPDRGGNTIYF.

The chain uses TRBV5-1 and TRBJ2-7, with 8 bases matching TRBD1. The germline V gene encodes CDR1 SGHRS and CDR2 YFSETQ. The CDR3 spans 13 residues. V gave up 3 bases and J gave up 5 bases; unmatched junction bases: 4. CDR3 bases: TGCGCCAGCAGCTATGGACAGGGAAACGAGCAGTACTTC. It specifies CASSYGQGNEQYF.

The chain's CDR3 is CASSQRGAGIQYF. CDR3 DNA sequence: TGTGCCAGCAGCCAAAGGGGAGCGGGCATTCAGTACTTC. The chain joins TRBV3-1 (or the pseudogene TRBV3-2) to TRBJ2-4, with D possibly matching TRBD2 (6 bases). With 2 bases removed from V and 9 bases from J, the gap between germline ends came to 11 bases. Germline loops: CDR1 LGHDT, CDR2 YNNKEL (reference sequence). The CDR3 spans 13 residues.

This clone was seen only a few times. The chain links TRBV2 to TRBJ1-6; D remains ambiguous. In germline, CDR1 is SNHLY, CDR2 FYNNEI. Trimming pared 4 bases from V and 0 bases from J, leaving 10 bases between. The length of the CDR3 is 16 residues. The CDR3 protein is CASSVRQLSYNSPLHF. CDR3 coding DNA: TGTGCCAGCAGTGTTCGACAACTCTCCTATAATTCACCCCTCCACTTT.

This rearrangement joins TRBV9 to TRBJ2-5; TRBD2 agrees at 13 bases. V lost 4 bases to trimming and J lost 5 bases; unmatched junction nucleotides: 14. Germline V gene sequence: CDR1 SGDLS, CDR2 YYNGEE. This CDR3 spans 18 amino acids. CDR3 nucleotides: TGTGCCAGCAGCTCCGGACTAGCGGGGGCCTGGAGCGGTGAGACCCAGTACTTC. It codes for CASSSGLAGAWSGETQYF.

Many counts were recorded for this clone. The V call is TRBV28, the J call TRBJ1-4, with TRBD1 identical over 7 bases. The J segment lost 8 bases and the V segment lost 5 bases, leaving 8 bases of the junction unmatched. CDR1 and CDR2 (germline): MDHEN, SYDVKM. This CDR3 is built from 14 residues. This CDR3 reads CASSRTGLQEKLFF. The CDR3 DNA is TGTGCCAGCAGTCGGACAGGTCTACAGGAAAAACTGTTTTTT.

The chain carries TRBV19 and TRBJ2-7, with a weak D call TRBD1 (6 bases). Germline CDR1 is LNHDA and CDR2 is SQIVND (reference sequence). CDR3 length: 13 residues. V dropped 4 bases and J dropped 3 bases, with 10 bases sitting between them. The CDR3 DNA sequence: TGTGCCAGTAGTACTCAGGACAGCTACGAGCAGTACTTC. This gives the protein CASSTQDSYEQYF.

The J gene is TRBJ2-3, the V gene TRBV19, with 7 bases identical to TRBD2. CDR1 and CDR2 from the germline V gene are LNHDA and SQIVND (reference sequence). V shed 1 base and J 1 base; nucleotides not matched to a gene: 2. The CDR3 loop spans 15 amino acids. The CDR3 DNA reads as TGTGCCAGTAGTATAGTGGCGGGGGGCACAGATACGCAGTATTTT. Residues: CASSIVAGGTDTQYF.

The V call is TRBV10-2, the J call TRBJ2-3; either TRBD1 or TRBD2 may fit D (5 bases each). The CDR3 contains 13 residues. V gave up 3 bases and J gave up 4 bases, with 8 bases separating them. The germline CDR1 and CDR2 sequences are WSHSY and SAAADI. DNA for the CDR3: TGCGCCAGCAGTGATCAGGGAGCAGATACGCAGTATTTT. Encoded protein: CASSDQGADTQYF.

V usage is TRBV18 and J usage is TRBJ1-3; D is unclear. This CDR3 is 13 amino acids long. Germline lookup yields CDR1 KGHSH and CDR2 LQKENI. The V end lost 6 bases, the J end lost 4 bases, and 10 bases lay between the germline ends. The DNA of the CDR3 is TGTGCCAGCTCGGAGGGTTTAGGAAACACCATATATTTT. The encoded protein is CASSEGLGNTIYF. The full variable domain, in which reference TRBV18 and TRBJ1-3 provide the parts outside the CDR3, is NAGVMQNPRHLVRRRGQEARLRCSPMKGHSHVYWYRQLPEEGLKFMVYLQKENIIDESGMPKERFSAEFPKEGPSILRIQQVVRGDSAAYFCASSEGLGNTIYFGEGSWLTVV.